The TCR beta chain described here comes from a study of T cells expressing NK-cell markers. Study at large: Just one sequenced donor of eight was HCMV-seronegative, while seven were seropositive. Study-level results: Expanded NKG2C+ T cell clones were not confirmed as HCMV-specific. These same clonotypes (in several donors) also led the CD3+CD56-NKG2C+ fraction.

Points on this clonotype: Antigen unknown.

UMI-tagged 5'RACE template switching yielded the TCR beta cDNA. TCRdb re-called the 5' RACE reads and shows each CDR3 protein once, DNA omitted. The specimen's table records about 430,000 distinct CDR3 sequences. The sequenced sample was blood T cells: a sorted CD56 or NKG2C T cell subset, CD4+ or CD8+ T cells, or bulk PBMC T cells (not recorded which). The sequence was collected from a woman in her forties or fifties in good health.

This chain's CDR3 is CATSEGFNEQFF. V gene TRBV24-1 combines with J gene TRBJ2-1. The CDR3 sequence is 12 residues long. In germline, CDR1 is KGHDR, CDR2 SFDVKD.